Listed here is a single T cell receptor (beta chain). This entry comes from a study of blood T cell repertoires in COVID-19. Background on the study: PBMCs, B-cell-depleted T cells, or T cells were the source of the cDNA or gDNA that made up the material.

Generated by immunoSEQ multiplex PCR, the TCRdb table keeps only in-frame clones and is missing some. The data hold some 190,000 clones, with approximately 91% observed a single time. The clonotype was recovered from a young man with acute or convalescent COVID-19. Sequenced material: peripheral blood.

The CDR3: CASSTAGVITGELFF. The CDR3, as DNA: TGTGCCAGTAGTACAGCGGGAGTTATCACCGGGGAGCTGTTTTTT. J is TRBJ2-2 and V is TRBV19, with 8 bases that match TRBD2. This CDR3 comprises 15 residues. V was clipped by 4 bases and J by 4 bases; unmatched bases: 5. The germline V gene has CDR1 LNHDA and CDR2 SQIVND (reference sequence). Based on the CDR3 plus reference TRBV19 and TRBJ2-2, the full variable domain is DGGITQSPKYLFRKEGQNVTLSCEQNLNHDAMYWYRQDPGQGLRLIYYSQIVNDFQKGDIAEGYSVSREKKESFPLTVTSAQKNPTAFYLCASSTAGVITGELFFGEGSRLTVL.